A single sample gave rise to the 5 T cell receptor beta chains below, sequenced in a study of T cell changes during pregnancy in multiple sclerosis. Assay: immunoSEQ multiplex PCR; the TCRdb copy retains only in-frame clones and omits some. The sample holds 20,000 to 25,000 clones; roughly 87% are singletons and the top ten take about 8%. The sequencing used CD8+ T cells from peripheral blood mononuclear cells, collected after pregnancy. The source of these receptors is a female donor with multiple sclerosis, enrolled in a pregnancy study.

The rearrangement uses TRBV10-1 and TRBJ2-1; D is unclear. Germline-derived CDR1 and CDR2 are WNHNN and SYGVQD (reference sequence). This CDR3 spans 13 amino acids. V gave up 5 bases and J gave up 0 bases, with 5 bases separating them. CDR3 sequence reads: CASSPSSYNEQFF. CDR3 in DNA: TGCGCCAGCAGTCCGAGCTCCTACAATGAGCAGTTCTTC.

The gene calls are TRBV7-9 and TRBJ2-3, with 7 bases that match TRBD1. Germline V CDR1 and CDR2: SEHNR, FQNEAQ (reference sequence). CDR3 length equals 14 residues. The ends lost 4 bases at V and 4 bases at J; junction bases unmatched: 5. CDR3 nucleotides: TGTGCCAGCAGCTCGGTAGGGGGCCCAGATACGCAGTATTTT. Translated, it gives CASSSVGGPDTQYF. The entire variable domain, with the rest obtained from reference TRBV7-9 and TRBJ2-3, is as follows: DTGVSQNPRHKITKRGQNVTFRCDPISEHNRLYWYRQTLGQGPEFLTYFQNEAQLEKSRLLSDRFSAERPKGSFSTLEIQRTEQGDSAMYLCASSSVGGPDTQYFGPGTRLTVL.

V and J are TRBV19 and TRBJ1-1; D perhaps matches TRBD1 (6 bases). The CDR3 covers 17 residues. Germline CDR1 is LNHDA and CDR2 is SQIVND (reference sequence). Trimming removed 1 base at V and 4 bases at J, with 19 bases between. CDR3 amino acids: CASSIVVVTGGLTEAFF. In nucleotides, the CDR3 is TGTGCCAGTAGTATAGTTGTTGTGACAGGTGGTCTCACTGAAGCTTTCTTT.

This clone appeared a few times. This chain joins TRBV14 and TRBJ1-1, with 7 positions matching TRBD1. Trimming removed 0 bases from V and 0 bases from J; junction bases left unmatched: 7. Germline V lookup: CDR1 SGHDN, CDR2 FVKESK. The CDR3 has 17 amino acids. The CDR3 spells CASSQEFRGSMNTEAFF. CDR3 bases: TGTGCCAGCAGCCAAGAATTCAGGGGGTCTATGAACACTGAAGCTTTCTTT.

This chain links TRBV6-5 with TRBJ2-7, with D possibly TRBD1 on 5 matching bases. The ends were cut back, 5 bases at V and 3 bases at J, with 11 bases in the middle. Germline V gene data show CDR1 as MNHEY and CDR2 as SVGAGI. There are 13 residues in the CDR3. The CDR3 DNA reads TGTGCCAGCAGTCCGGACACGCACTACGAGCAGTACTTC. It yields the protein CASSPDTHYEQYF.